This T cell receptor (beta chain) was sequenced during a study of monozygotic twins with inflammatory bowel disease. Study-wide results and limits: Healthy co-twins had higher TCRbeta inverse Simpson diversity than their IBD twins. IBD patients share fewer clonotypes with other people than healthy twins do, especially with disease activity.

On this clonotype itself: Its antigen is undetermined.

The germline V gene encodes CDR1 KGHDR and CDR2 SFDVKD. This CDR3 contains 16 residues. Investigators made cDNA in eight separate reactions per sample. TCRalpha and TCRbeta cDNA underwent two nested PCRs of roughly 16 and 10 cycles. TCRdb reanalyzed the 5' RACE reads and collapses them to one entry per CDR3 protein, without DNA. Recorded for this sample: 150,000 to 200,000 distinct CDR3 sequences. This clonotype was obtained from a human donor with ulcerative colitis or Crohn's disease, or a healthy co-twin of an affected twin (not recorded which). The rearrangement joins TRBV24-1 to TRBJ2-1; TCRdb's D call, TRBD2, is unchecked because there is no DNA. Sequences were obtained from blood. CDR3 region: CATSDPGLGSYNEQFF.